This TCR beta chain was identified in a study of T-cell reconstitution after alpha-beta-depleted transplantation in children. General observations from the study: It was newly produced T cells that mostly accounted for T-cell counts and diversity one year after transplant.

Germline trimming cut 4 bases from V and 6 bases from J; bases unmatched to any gene: 11. This CDR3 has 17 amino acids. Germline CDR1 is SGHRS and CDR2 is YFSETQ. To note about this clonotype: Its target is not known.

Library preparation (for TCRbeta) was performed with unique molecular identifiers. In TCRdb, the PCR reads were re-called with MiXCR into one record per CDR3 protein. In the table there are a few hundred thousand distinct CDR3 sequences, 25% to 30% of which are singletons. The chain carries TRBV5-1 and TRBJ2-3; TRBD2 aligns across 13 bases. This specimen consisted of PBMCs, obtained before TCRalphabeta/CD19-depleted stem cell transplant. The clonotype comes from a boy in the first two years of life with Wiskott-Aldrich syndrome, due to receive a stem cell transplant. The CDR3: CASSSDRTSGSQDTQYF. The DNA for the CDR3 is TGCGCCAGCAGCAGCGATCGGACTAGCGGGAGTCAGGATACGCAGTATTTT.